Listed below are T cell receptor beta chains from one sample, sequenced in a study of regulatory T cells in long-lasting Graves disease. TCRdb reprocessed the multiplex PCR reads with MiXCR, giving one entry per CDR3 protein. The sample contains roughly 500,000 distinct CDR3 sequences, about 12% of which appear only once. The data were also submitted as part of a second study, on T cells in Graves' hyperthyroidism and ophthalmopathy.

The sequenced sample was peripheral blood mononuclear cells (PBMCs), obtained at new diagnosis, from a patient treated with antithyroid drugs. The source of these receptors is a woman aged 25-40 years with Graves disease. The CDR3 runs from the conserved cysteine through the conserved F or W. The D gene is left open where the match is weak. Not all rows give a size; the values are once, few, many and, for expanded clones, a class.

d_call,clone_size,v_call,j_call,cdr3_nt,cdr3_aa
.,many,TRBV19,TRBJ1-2,TGTGCCAGTAGTACGTCCACGGGATACTATGGCTACACCTTC,CASSTSTGYYGYTF
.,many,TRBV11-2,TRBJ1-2,TGTGCCAGCAGCTCCGTAAAAGGGCCTCGGGAGTATGGCTACACCTTC,CASSSVKGPREYGYTF
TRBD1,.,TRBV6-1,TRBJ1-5,TGTGCCAGCAGTAGACAGGGGCCCCAGCCCCAGCATTTT,CASSRQGPQPQHF
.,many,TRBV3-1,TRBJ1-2,TGTGCCAGCAGCCTACAAAAGTTTGGCTACACCTTC,CASSLQKFGYTF
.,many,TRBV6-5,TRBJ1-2,TGTGCCAGCAGTTACTCGAGTAGTTTAGTAAACTATGGCTACACCTTC,CASSYSSSLVNYGYTF
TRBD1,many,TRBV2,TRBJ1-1,TGTGCCAGCAGTGAAAGGGGGCGCGGCACTGAAGCTTTCTTT,CASSERGRGTEAFF
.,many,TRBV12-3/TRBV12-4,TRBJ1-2,TGTGCCAGCAGACGTGGACAAGGCGCTGTTGGCTACACCTTC,CASRRGQGAVGYTF
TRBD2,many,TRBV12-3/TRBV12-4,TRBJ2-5,TGTGCCAGCAGTCCCCGCGGACTAGCGGGAGAAAAGACCCAGTACTTC,CASSPRGLAGEKTQYF
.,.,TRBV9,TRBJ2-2,TGTGCCAGCAGCCTGAGACGAGGGCGCGACACCGGGGAGCTGTTTTTT,CASSLRRGRDTGELFF
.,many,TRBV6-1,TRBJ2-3,TGTGCCAGCAGTCTCTCATATACGCAGTATTTT,CASSLSYTQYF
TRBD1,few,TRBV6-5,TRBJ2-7,TGTGCCAGCAGTTACGGGACAGGGGTATCCTACGAGCAGTACTTC,CASSYGTGVSYEQYF
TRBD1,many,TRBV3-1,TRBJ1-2,TGTGCCAGCAGCCAAGCCGGGACAGGGGTACGGTATGGCTACACCTTC,CASSQAGTGVRYGYTF
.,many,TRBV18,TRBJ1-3,TGTGCCAGCTCACCACCGTCACAAGCATTGATCTCCGGAAACACCATATATTTT,CASSPPSQALISGNTIYF
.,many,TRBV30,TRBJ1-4,TGTGCCTGGAGTGGGGCGCGAGGGGGAAGGAGGACTAATGAAAAACTGTTTTTT,CAWSGARGGRRTNEKLFF
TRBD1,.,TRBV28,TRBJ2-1,TGTGCCAGCAGTCTCGACAGGGGATTAGATAATGAGCAGTTCTTC,CASSLDRGLDNEQFF
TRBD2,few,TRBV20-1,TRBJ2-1,TGCAGTGCTTCAACCGGGACTAGCGCCTACAATGAGCAGTTCTTC,CSASTGTSAYNEQFF
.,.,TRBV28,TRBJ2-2,TGTGCCAGCAGTCGGATCGGTCCCCAAAACACCGGGGAGCTGTTTTTT,CASSRIGPQNTGELFF
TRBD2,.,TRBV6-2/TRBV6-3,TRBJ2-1,TGTGCCAGCACCGAGACTAGCGGGAGCCCCAAGTATGAGCAGTTCTTC,CASTETSGSPKYEQFF
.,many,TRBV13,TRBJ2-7,TGTGCCAGCAGCCTAGGGGACACCCGCTACGAGCAGTACTTC,CASSLGDTRYEQYF
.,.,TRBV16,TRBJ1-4,TGTGCCAGCAGCGACTACCGGGACGGGAATGAAAAACTGTTTTTT,CASSDYRDGNEKLFF
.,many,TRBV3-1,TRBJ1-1,TGTGCCAGCAGTGGTTACACGCTTGGGCGGTATGAAGCTTTCTTT,CASSGYTLGRYEAFF
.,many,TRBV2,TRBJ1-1,TGTGCCAGCACTTCAAGGCCAAGCACTGAAGCTTTCTTT,CASTSRPSTEAFF
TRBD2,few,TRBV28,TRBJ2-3,TGTGCCAGCAGTCTTCTTCTAGCGGGAGGACTCACAGATACGCAGTATTTT,CASSLLLAGGLTDTQYF
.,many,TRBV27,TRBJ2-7,TGTGCCAGCAGTTTAAGGGGGGCGTATGTCTACGAGCAGTACTTC,CASSLRGAYVYEQYF
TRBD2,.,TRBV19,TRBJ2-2,TGTGCCAGTAGTACCCGGGGACTAGCGGGAGTTGCCGGGGAGCTGTTTTTT,CASSTRGLAGVAGELFF
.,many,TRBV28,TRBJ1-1,TGTGCCAGCAGGCTGATCACTGAAGCTTTCTTT,CASRLITEAFF
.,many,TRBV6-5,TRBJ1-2,TGTGCCAGCAGTTCCTTGGACAGATATGGCTACACCTTC,CASSSLDRYGYTF
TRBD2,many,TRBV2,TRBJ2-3,TGTGCCAGCACACCACCCGGGACTAGGACGGCAGATACGCAGTATTTT,CASTPPGTRTADTQYF
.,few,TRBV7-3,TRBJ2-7,TGTGCCAGCAGCTTAGGGACCGGGCCTCTTTACGAGCAGTACTTC,CASSLGTGPLYEQYF
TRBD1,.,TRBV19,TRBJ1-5,TGTGCCAGTGGACAGGGAGGCGGTCAGCCCCAGCATTTT,CASGQGGGQPQHF
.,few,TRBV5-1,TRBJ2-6,TGCGCCAGCAGCGCGACAGTCTCTGGGGCCAACGTCCTGACTTTC,CASSATVSGANVLTF
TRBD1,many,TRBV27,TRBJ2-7,TGTGCCAGCAGTCAGGGACAGGCGATCTCCTACGAGCAGTACTTC,CASSQGQAISYEQYF
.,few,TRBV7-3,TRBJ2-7,TGTGCCAGCAGCTTAGACGGGTTCGGCGAGCAGTACTTC,CASSLDGFGEQYF
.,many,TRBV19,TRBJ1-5,TGTGCCAGTAGTATTCCCCAGGGTCAAAGCAATCAGCCCCAGCATTTT,CASSIPQGQSNQPQHF
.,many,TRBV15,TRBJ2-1,TGTGCCACCAGCAGAGATCTGGCAGCCCAAAAGGGGTTCTTC,CATSRDLAAQKGFF
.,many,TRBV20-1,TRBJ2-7,TGCAGTGCTAGAGTCCCCTGGGGGCCAGCCTACGAGCAGTACTTC,CSARVPWGPAYEQYF
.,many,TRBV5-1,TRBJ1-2,TGCGCCAGCAGCTCCGTGGGGGCAAACTATGGCTACACCTTC,CASSSVGANYGYTF
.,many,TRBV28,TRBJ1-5,TGTGCCAGCAGTCCGCCCCGGACAGCCTCCAATCAGCCCCAGCATTTT,CASSPPRTASNQPQHF
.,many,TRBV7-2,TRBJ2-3,TGTGCCAGCAGCTTAGCGTCAGCGGTTAGCACAGATACGCAGTATTTT,CASSLASAVSTDTQYF
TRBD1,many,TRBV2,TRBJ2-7,TGTGCCAGCACCCCGAGACGACAGGGGGTTTGGGAGCAGTACTTC,CASTPRRQGVWEQYF
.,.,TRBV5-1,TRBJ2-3,TGCGCCAGCAGCTCGACAGGGAGGTCGACAGATACGCAGTATTTT,CASSSTGRSTDTQYF
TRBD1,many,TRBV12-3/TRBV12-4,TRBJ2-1,TGTGCCAGCAGTTCTCCCGCCGGGACAGGGGAGTGGGGAAGCTCCTACAATGAGCAGTTCTTC,CASSSPAGTGEWGSSYNEQFF
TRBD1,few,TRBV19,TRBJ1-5,TGTGCCAGTAGGGACAGGGGGCGAGGACCTCTAAATCAAGAGCCCCAGCATTTT,CASRDRGRGPLNQEPQHF
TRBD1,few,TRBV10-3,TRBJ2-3,TGTGCCGCCGCTACAGGGGGCACAGATACGCAGTATTTT,CAAATGGTDTQYF
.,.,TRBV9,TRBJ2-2,TGTGCCAGCAGCGTCCAGGCCACCGGGGAGCTGTTTTTT,CASSVQATGELFF
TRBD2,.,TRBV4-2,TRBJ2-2,TGTGCCAGCAGCCAAAGAGTCGGGGGGTCGAACACCGGGGAGCTGTTTTTT,CASSQRVGGSNTGELFF
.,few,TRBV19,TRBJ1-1,TGTGCCAGTAGCAAGTACGGCCCCCGGTCGGGCACTGAAGCTTTCTTT,CASSKYGPRSGTEAFF
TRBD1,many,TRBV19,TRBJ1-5,TGTGCCAGTAGTCCCGGACAGGGTGAGGGGACCCAGCATTTT,CASSPGQGEGTQHF
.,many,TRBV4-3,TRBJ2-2,TGCGCCAGCAGCCATGACACCGGGGAGCTGTTTTTT,CASSHDTGELFF
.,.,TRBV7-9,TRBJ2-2,TGTGCCAGCCCAGTTGGGCGGTCGAACACCGGGGAGCTGTTTTTT,CASPVGRSNTGELFF
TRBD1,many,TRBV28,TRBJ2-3,TGTGCCAGCAGCTCCGGACAGGGACCAGATACGCAGTATTTT,CASSSGQGPDTQYF
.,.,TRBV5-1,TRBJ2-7,TGCGCCAGCAGCATGGGGGGCCTAGCGGTATCCTACGAGCAGTACTTC,CASSMGGLAVSYEQYF
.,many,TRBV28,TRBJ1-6,TGTGCCAGCAGCCCTGACAGCCTCTATAATTCACCCCTCCACTTT,CASSPDSLYNSPLHF
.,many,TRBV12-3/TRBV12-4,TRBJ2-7,TGTGCCAGCAGCGTAATGGAATCGACTGAGCAGTACTTC,CASSVMESTEQYF
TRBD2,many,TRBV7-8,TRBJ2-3,TGTGCCAGCAGCTTGGATCGGCTAGCGGGAGGCACGCAGTATTTT,CASSLDRLAGGTQYF
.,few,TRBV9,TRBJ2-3,TGTGCCAGCAGCGAAACTACCGACACAGATACGCAGTATTTT,CASSETTDTDTQYF